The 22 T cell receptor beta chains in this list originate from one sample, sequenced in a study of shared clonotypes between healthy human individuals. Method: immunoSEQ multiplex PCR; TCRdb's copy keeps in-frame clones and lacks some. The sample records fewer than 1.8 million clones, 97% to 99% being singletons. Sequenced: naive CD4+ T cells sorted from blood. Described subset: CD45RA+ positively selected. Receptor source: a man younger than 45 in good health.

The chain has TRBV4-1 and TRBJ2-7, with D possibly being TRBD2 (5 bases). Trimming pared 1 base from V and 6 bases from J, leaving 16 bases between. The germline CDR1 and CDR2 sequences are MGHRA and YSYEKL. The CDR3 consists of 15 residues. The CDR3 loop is CASSQVLAGVREQYF. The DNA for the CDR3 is TGCGCCAGCAGCCAAGTTCTGGCCGGGGTCCGCGAGCAGTACTTC.

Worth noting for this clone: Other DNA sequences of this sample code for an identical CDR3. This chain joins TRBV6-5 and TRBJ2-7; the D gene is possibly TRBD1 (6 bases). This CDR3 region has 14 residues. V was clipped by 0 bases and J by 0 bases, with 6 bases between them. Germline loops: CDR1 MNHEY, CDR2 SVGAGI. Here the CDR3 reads CASSYSRGSYEQYF. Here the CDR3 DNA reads TGTGCCAGCAGTTACTCCAGGGGCTCCTACGAGCAGTACTTC.

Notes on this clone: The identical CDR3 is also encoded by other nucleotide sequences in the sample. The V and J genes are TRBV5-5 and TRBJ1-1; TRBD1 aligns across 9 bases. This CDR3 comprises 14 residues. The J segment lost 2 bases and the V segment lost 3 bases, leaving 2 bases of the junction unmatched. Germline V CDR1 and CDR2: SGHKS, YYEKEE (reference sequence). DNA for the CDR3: TGTGCCAGCAGCTGGGGACAGGGAAACACTGAAGCTTTCTTT. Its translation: CASSWGQGNTEAFF.

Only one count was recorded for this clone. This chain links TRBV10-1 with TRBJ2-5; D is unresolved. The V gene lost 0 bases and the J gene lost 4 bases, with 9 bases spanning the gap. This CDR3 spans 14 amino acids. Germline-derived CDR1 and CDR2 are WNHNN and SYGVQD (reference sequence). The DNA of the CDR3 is TGCGCCAGCAGTGAGTCTGGATTATTAGAGACCCAGTACTTC. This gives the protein CASSESGLLETQYF.

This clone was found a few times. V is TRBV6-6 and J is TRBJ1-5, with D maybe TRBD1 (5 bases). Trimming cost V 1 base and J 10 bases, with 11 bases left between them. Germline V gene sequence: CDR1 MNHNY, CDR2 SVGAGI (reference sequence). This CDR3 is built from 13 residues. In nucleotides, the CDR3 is TGTGCCAGCAGTTACTTGACAGTTGGTCCCCAGCATTTT. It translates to CASSYLTVGPQHF.

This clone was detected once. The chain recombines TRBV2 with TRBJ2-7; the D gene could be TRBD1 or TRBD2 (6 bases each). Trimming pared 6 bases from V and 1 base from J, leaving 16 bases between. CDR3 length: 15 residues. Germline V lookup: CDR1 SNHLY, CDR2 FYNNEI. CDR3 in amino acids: CASSWGATVSYEQYF. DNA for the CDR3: TGTGCCAGCAGCTGGGGGGCGACAGTTTCCTACGAGCAGTACTTC.

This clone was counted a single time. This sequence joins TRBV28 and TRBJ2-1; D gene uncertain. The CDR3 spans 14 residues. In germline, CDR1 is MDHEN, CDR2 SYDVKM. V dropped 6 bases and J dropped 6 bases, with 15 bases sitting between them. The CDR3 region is CASRSPDWGNEQFF. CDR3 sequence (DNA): TGTGCCAGCAGATCCCCTGACTGGGGCAATGAGCAGTTCTTC.

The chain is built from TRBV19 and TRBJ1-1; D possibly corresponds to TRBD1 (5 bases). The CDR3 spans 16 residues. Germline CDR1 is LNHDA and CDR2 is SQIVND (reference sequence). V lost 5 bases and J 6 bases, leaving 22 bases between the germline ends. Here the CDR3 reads CASSGAPYQIPPEAFF. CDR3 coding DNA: TGTGCCAGTAGTGGGGCCCCTTACCAGATTCCTCCTGAAGCTTTCTTT.

DNA for the CDR3: TGTGCCAGCGGCCCGCGGCTGGATCAGCCCCAGCATTTT. The encoded protein is CASGPRLDQPQHF. The chain combines TRBV7-8 with TRBJ1-5; unclear D gene. Germline V gene data show CDR1 as SGHVS and CDR2 as FQNEAQ. This CDR3 is 13 amino acids long. Trimming cost V 8 bases and J 5 bases, with 13 bases left between them.

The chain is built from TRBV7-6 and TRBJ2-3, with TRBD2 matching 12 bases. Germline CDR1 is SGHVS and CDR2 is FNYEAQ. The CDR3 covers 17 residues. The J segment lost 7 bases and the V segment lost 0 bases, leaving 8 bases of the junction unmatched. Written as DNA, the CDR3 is TGTGCCAGCAGCTTAGCAGCTAGCGGGAGGGCCACCAATACGCAGTATTTT. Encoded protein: CASSLAASGRATNTQYF.

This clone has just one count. The CDR3 spells CASSLLDSPNTEAFF. CDR3 in DNA: TGTGCCAGCAGCTTACTGGACAGCCCGAACACTGAAGCTTTCTTT. The J gene is TRBJ1-1, the V gene TRBV7-8; D might be TRBD1 (6 bases). Germline V gene lookup returns CDR1 SGHVS and CDR2 FQNEAQ. There are 15 residues in the CDR3. Trimming stripped 2 bases from V and 1 base from J, with 11 bases between. Looking up the rest from reference TRBV7-8 and TRBJ1-1 gives the full variable domain: GAGVSQSPRYKVAKRGQDVALRCDPISGHVSLFWYQQALGQGPEFLTYFQNEAQLDKSGLPSDRFFAERPEGSVSTLKIQRTQQEDSAVYLCASSLLDSPNTEAFFGQGTRLTVV.

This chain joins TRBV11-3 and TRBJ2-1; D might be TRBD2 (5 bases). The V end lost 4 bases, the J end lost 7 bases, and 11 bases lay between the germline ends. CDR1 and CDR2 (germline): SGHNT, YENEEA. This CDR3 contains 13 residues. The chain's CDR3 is CASSSLSGNEQFF. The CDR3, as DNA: TGTGCCAGCAGCTCCCTGTCGGGAAATGAGCAGTTCTTC.

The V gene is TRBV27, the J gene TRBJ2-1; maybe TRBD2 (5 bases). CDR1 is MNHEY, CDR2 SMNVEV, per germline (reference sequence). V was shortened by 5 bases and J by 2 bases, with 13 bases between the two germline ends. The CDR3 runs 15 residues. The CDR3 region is CASSRTGGAYNEQFF. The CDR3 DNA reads TGTGCCAGCAGTCGCACCGGAGGCGCCTACAATGAGCAGTTCTTC.

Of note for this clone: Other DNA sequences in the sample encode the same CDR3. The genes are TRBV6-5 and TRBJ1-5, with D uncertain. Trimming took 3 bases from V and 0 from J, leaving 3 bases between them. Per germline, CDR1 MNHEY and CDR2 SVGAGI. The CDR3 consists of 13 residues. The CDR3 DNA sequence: TGTGCCAGCAGTTATAGTAGCAATCAGCCCCAGCATTTT. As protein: CASSYSSNQPQHF.

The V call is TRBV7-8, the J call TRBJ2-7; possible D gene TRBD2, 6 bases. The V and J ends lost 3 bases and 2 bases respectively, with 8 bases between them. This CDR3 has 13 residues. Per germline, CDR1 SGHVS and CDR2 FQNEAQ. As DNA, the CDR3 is TGTGCCAGCAGCTTCCGGGGGACCTACGAGCAGTACTTC. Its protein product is CASSFRGTYEQYF. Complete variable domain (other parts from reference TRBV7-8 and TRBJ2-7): GAGVSQSPRYKVAKRGQDVALRCDPISGHVSLFWYQQALGQGPEFLTYFQNEAQLDKSGLPSDRFFAERPEGSVSTLKIQRTQQEDSAVYLCASSFRGTYEQYFGPGTRLTVT.

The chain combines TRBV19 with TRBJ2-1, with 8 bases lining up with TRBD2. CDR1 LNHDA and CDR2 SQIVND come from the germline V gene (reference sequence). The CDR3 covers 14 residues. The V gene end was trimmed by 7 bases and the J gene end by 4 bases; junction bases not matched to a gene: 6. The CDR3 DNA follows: TGTGCCAGTATCGGGAGGGCCGGTTACAATGAGCAGTTCTTC. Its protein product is CASIGRAGYNEQFF.

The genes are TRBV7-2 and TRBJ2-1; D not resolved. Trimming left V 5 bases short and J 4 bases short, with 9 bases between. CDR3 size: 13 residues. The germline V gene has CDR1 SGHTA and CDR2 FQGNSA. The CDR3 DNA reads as TGTGCCAGCAGCCCACGGGTTTACAATGAGCAGTTCTTC. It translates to CASSPRVYNEQFF.

The CDR3 here is CASSPVAVSGYEQYF. The CDR3 bases are TGCGCCAGCAGCCCGGTCGCTGTAAGCGGCTACGAGCAGTACTTC. The rearrangement links TRBV5-1 to TRBJ2-7; a possible D gene is TRBD2 (5 bases). V gave up 4 bases and J gave up 3 bases, with 17 bases separating them. The V gene's germline CDR1 is SGHRS and CDR2 YFSETQ. This CDR3 has 15 residues.

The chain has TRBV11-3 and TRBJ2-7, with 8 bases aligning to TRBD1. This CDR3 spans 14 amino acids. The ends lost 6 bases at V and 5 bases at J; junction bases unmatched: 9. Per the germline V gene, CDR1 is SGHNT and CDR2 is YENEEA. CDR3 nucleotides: TGTGCCAGCAGTCCCGGGACAGGTAGCGACGAGCAGTACTTC. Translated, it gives CASSPGTGSDEQYF.

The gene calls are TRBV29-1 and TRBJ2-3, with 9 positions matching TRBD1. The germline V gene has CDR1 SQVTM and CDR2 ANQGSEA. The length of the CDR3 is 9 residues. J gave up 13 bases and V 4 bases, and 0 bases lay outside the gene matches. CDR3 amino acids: CSVGTGEYF. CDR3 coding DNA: TGCAGCGTTGGGACAGGGGAGTATTTT.

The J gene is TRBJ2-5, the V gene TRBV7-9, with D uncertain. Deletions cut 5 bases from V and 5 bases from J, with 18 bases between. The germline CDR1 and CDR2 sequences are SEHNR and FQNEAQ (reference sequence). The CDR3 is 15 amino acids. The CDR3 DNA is TGTGCCAGCAGCCCGCTGAGTGGAAGTCGGGAGACCCAGTACTTC. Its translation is CASSPLSGSRETQYF. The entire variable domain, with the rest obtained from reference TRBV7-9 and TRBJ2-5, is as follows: DTGVSQNPRHKITKRGQNVTFRCDPISEHNRLYWYRQTLGQGPEFLTYFQNEAQLEKSRLLSDRFSAERPKGSFSTLEIQRTEQGDSAMYLCASSPLSGSRETQYFGPGTRLLVL.

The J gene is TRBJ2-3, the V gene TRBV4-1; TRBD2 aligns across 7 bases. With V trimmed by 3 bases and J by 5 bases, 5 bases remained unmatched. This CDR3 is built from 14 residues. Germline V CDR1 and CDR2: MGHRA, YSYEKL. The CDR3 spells CASSHTIAGDTQYF. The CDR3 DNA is TGCGCCAGCAGCCATACGATAGCGGGAGATACGCAGTATTTT.